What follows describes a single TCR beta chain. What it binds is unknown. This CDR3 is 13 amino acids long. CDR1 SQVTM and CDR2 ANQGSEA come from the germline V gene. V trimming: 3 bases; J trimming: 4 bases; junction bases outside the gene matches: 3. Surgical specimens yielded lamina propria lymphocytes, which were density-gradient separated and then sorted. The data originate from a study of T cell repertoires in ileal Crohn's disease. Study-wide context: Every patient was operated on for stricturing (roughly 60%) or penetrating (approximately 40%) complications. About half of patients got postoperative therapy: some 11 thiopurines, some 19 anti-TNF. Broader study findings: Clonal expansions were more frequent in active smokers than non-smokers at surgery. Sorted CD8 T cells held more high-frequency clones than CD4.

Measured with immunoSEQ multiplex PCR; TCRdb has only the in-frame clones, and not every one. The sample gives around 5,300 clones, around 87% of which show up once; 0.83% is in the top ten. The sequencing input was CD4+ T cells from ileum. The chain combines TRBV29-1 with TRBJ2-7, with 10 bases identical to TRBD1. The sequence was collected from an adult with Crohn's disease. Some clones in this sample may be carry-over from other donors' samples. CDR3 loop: CSVETGGWYEQYF. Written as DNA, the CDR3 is TGCAGCGTTGAGACAGGGGGCTGGTACGAGCAGTACTTC.